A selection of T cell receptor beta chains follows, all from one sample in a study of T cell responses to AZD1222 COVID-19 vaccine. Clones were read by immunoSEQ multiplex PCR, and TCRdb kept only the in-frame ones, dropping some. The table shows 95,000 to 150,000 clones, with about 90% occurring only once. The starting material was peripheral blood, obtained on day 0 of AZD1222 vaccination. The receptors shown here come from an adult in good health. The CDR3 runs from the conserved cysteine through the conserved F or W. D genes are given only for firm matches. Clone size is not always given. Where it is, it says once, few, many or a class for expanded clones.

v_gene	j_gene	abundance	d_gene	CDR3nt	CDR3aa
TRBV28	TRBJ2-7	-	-	TGTGCCAGCAGTTTAAGGACCCGCGGTTTCTACGAGCAGTACTTC	CASSLRTRGFYEQYF
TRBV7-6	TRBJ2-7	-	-	TGTGCCAGCAGCTTAGCATCTGGGCTCGAGCAGTACTTC	CASSLASGLEQYF
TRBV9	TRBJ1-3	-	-	TGTGCCAGCAGCGAGGAAGGGGTTCCCGGAAACACCATATATTTT	CASSEEGVPGNTIYF
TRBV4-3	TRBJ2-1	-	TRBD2	TGCGCCAGCAGCCGATCGACTAGCGGGGGGTCAGATGAGCAGTTCTTC	CASSRSTSGGSDEQFF
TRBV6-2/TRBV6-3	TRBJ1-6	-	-	TGTGCCAGCAGTTACCTCGGACAGCAGAATTCACCCCTCCACTTT	CASSYLGQQNSPLHF
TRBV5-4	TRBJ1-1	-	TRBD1	TGTGCCAGCAGCCGACAGGGAGTGAGGACTGAAGCTTTCTTT	CASSRQGVRTEAFF
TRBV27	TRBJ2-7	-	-	TGTGCCAGCAGTCTTATGGGCCCGGGGGCTGGTTACGAGCAGTACTTC	CASSLMGPGAGYEQYF
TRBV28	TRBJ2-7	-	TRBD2	TGTGCCAGCAGTCGCCCCGGGACTAGCGGGAGGGCCTCCTACGAGCAGTACTTC	CASSRPGTSGRASYEQYF
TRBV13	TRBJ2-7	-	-	TGTGCCAGCAGCTCCAGCTACGAGCAGTACTTC	CASSSSYEQYF
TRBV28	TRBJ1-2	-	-	TGTGCCAGCAGTTTACAGGTCAACTATGGCTACACCTTC	CASSLQVNYGYTF
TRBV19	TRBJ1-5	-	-	TGTGCCAGTTCTGATTATAGCAATCAGCCCCAGCATTTT	CASSDYSNQPQHF
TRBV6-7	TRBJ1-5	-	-	TGTGCCAGCAAACTACAGGGATGGCGGCCCCAGCATTTT	CASKLQGWRPQHF
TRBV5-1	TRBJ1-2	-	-	TGCGCCAGCAGCTTTGCGCAGGGAGTTAACTATGGCTACACCTTC	CASSFAQGVNYGYTF
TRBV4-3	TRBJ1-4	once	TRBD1	TGCGCCAGCAGCCAAGAGGGACAGAATGAAAAACTGTTTTTT	CASSQEGQNEKLFF